This TCR beta chain was sequenced for a study of blood T cell repertoires in COVID-19. As for the study in general: Nucleic acid was either cDNA or gDNA, and it came from T cells, B-cell-depleted T cells, or PBMCs.

Per the original methods: Cell counts per sample came from amplifying reference gene primers. The protocol was immunoSEQ multiplex PCR, while the TCRdb copy is restricted to in-frame clones and leaves out a portion. V and J calls and clone size follow that table, whereas D and trimming were derived from the DNA. Of approximately 300,000 clones in the sample, roughly 90% were seen once. CDR1 and CDR2 from the germline V gene are MGHRA and YSYEKL. The CDR3 consists of 16 residues. V gave up 0 bases and J gave up 4 bases, with 13 bases separating them. This clone was seen once. The gene calls are TRBV4-1 and TRBJ2-1; TRBD2 is a possible D gene (5 bases). This sequence was found in a woman aged 45-65 years with active or convalescent COVID-19. Specimen: peripheral blood. The CDR3, as DNA: TGCGCCAGCAGCCAAGATCCCAGCGGCGGATACAATGAGCAGTTCTTC. Protein product: CASSQDPSGGYNEQFF.